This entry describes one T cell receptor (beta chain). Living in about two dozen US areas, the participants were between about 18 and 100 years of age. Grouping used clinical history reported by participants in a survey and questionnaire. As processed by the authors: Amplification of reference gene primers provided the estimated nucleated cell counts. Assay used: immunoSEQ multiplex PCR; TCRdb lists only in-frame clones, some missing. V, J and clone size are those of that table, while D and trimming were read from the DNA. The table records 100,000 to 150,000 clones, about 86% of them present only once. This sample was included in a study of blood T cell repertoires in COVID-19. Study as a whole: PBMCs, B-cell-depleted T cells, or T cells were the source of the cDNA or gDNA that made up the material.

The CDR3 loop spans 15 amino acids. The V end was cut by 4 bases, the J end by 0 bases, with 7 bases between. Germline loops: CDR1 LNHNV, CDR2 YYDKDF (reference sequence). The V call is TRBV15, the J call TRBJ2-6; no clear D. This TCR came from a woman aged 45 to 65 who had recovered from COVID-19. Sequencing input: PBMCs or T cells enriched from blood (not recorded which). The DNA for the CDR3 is TGTGCCACCAGCACGGTGTTCTCTGGGGCCAACGTCCTGACTTTC. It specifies CATSTVFSGANVLTF.